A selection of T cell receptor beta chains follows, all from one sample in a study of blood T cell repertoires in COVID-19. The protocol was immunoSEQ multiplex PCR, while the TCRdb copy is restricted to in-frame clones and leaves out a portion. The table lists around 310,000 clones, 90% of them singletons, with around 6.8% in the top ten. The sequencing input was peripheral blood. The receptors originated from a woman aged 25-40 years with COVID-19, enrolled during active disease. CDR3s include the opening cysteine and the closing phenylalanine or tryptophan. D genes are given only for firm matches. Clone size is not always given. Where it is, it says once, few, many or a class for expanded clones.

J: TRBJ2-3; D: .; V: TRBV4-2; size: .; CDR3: CASSQVRVTDTQYF; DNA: TGTGCCAGCAGCCAGGTCAGGGTTACAGATACGCAGTATTTT
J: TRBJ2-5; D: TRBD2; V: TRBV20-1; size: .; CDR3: CSASGAGSGRKETQYF; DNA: TGCAGTGCTAGTGGGGCCGGTAGCGGGAGGAAAGAGACCCAGTACTTC
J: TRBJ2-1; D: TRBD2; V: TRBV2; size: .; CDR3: CASSEGLAGGDEQFF; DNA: TGTGCCAGCAGTGAGGGACTAGCGGGAGGGGATGAGCAGTTCTTC
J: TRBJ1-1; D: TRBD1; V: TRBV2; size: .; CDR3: CASSEDRGGNTEAFF; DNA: TGTGCCAGCAGTGAGGACAGGGGAGGGAACACTGAAGCTTTCTTT
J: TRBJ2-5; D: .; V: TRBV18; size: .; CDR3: CASSPFAVETQYF; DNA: TGTGCCAGCTCACCATTCGCGGTAGAGACCCAGTACTTC
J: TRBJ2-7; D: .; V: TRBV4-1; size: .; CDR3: CASSQEPNLSSYEQYF; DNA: TGCGCCAGCAGCCAAGAACCAAACCTGAGCTCCTACGAGCAGTACTTC
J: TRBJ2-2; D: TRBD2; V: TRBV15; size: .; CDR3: CATQSSGRVGELFF; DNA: TGTGCCACCCAGAGTAGCGGGAGGGTCGGGGAGCTGTTTTTT
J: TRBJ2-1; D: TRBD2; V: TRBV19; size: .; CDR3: CASSSPGLAGAVEQFF; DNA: TGTGCCAGTAGTTCCCCAGGACTAGCGGGAGCGGTTGAGCAGTTCTTC
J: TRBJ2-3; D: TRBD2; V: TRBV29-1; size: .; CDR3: CSVGRGTSGTDTQYF; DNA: TGCAGCGTCGGCCGCGGGACTAGCGGCACAGATACGCAGTATTTT
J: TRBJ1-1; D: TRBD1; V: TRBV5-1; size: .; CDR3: CASTEGLTGDTEAFF; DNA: TGCGCCAGCACCGAGGGGCTGACAGGGGATACTGAAGCTTTCTTT
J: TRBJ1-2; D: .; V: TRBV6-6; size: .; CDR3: CASSGQSNGYTF; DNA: TGTGCCAGCAGTGGACAGAGTAATGGCTACACCTTC
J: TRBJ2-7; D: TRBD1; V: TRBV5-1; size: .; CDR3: CASRLDRATGEQYF; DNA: TGCGCCAGCAGGCTCGACAGGGCCACGGGCGAGCAGTACTTC
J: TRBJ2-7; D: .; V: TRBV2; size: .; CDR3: CAGSELKASNPEQYF; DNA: TGTGCCGGCAGTGAATTGAAGGCTAGTAACCCCGAGCAGTACTTC
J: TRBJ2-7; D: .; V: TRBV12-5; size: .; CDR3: CASGGGGGSYEQYF; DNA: TGTGCTAGTGGGGGTGGGGGAGGATCCTACGAGCAGTACTTC
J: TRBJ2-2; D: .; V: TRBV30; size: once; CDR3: CAWSWKGATGELFF; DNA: TGTGCCTGGAGTTGGAAGGGAGCAACCGGGGAGCTGTTTTTT
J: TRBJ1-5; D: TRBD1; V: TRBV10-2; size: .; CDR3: CASSDRQGYNQPQHF; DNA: TGCGCCAGCAGTGATCGACAGGGGTACAATCAGCCCCAGCATTTT
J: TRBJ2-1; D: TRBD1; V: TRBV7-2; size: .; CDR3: CASSPEQGMKNEQFF; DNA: TGTGCCAGCAGCCCAGAACAGGGGATGAAGAATGAGCAGTTCTTC
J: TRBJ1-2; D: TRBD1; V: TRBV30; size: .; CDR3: CACTRGTGENYGYTF; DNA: TGTGCCTGTACCCGGGGGACAGGTGAAAACTATGGCTACACCTTC
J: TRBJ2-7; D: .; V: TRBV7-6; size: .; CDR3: CASSPPRGVPPYEQYF; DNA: TGTGCCAGCAGCCCCCCCAGGGGGGTGCCGCCCTACGAGCAGTACTTC
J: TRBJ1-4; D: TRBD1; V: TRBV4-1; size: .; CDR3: CASSQTYGGGWGTTNEKLFF; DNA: TGCGCCAGCAGCCAGACATATGGAGGGGGCTGGGGGACAACTAATGAAAAACTGTTTTTT
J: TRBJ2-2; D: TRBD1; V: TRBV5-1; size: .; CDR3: CASSLETGGSGELFF; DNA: TGCGCCAGCAGCTTGGAGACAGGGGGCAGCGGGGAGCTGTTTTTT
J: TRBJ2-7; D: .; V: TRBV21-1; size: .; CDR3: CASSKVGLAQYYEQYF; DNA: TGTGCCAGCAGCAAAGTCGGGCTAGCCCAATACTACGAGCAGTACTTC
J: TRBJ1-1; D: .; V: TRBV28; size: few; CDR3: CASSYRRNTEAFF; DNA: TGTGCCAGCAGTTATCGTCGGAACACTGAAGCTTTCTTT
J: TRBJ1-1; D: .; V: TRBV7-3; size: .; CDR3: CASSLSVDTEAFF; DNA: TGTGCCAGCAGCTTATCGGTTGACACTGAAGCTTTCTTT
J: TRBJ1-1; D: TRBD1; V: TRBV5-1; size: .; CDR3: CASSRGQKNTEAFF; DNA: TGCGCCAGCAGTCGGGGACAGAAGAACACTGAAGCTTTCTTT
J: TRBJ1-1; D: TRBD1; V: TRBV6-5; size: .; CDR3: CASRREGARTEAFF; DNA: TGTGCCAGCAGACGCGAGGGGGCGCGGACTGAAGCTTTCTTT
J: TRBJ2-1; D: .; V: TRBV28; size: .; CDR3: CASADTYNEQFF; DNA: TGTGCCAGCGCGGACACGTACAATGAGCAGTTCTTC
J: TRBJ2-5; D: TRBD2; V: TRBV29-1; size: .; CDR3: CSVWTSGKETQYF; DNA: TGCAGCGTATGGACTAGCGGGAAAGAGACCCAGTACTTC
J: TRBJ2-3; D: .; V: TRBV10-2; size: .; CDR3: CASSGGSDTQYF; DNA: TGCGCCAGCAGTGGAGGTTCAGATACGCAGTATTTT